The clone carrying this T cell receptor (beta chain) was picked up a small number of times. The 5'RACE template-switching step produced TCR cDNA and added a universal primer site and UMIs. Each CDR3 protein gets one entry after TCRdb re-called the 5' RACE reads with MiXCR. The sample shows some 400,000 distinct CDR3 sequences, 6.2% of them seen only once. The CDR3 consists of 16 residues. The J segment lost 4 bases and the V segment lost 3 bases, leaving 13 bases of the junction unmatched. The V gene's germline CDR1 is SGHRS and CDR2 YFSETQ. This entry comes from a study of T cells after yellow fever vaccination.

V gene TRBV5-1 combines with J gene TRBJ2-7; 7 bases match TRBD2. This TCR derives from a man aged 25-40 years who received the YFV17D yellow fever vaccine. The sequences come from PBMCs, collected 5 days after the yellow fever booster vaccination. The CDR3 bases are TGCGCCAGCAGCTCCGAGGGAGGGTTTCTTCAGTACGAGCAGTACTTC. It codes for CASSSEGGFLQYEQYF.